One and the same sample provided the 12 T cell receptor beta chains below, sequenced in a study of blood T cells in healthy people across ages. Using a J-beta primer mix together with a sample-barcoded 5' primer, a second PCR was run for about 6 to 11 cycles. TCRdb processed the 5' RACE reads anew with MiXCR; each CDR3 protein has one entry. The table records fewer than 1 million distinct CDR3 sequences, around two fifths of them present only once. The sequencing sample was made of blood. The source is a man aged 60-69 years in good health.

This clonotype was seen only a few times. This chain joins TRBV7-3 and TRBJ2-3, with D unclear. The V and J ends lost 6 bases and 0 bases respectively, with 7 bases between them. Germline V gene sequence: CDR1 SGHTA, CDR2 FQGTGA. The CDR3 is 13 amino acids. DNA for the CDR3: TGTGCCAGCAGTCCTTATAGCACAGATACGCAGTATTTT. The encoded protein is CASSPYSTDTQYF.

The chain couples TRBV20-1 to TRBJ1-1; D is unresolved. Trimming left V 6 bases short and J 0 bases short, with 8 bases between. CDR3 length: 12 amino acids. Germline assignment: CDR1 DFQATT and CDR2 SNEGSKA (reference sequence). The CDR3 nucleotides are TGCAGTGCAAAAAGATTGAACACTGAAGCTTTCTTT. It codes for CSAKRLNTEAFF.

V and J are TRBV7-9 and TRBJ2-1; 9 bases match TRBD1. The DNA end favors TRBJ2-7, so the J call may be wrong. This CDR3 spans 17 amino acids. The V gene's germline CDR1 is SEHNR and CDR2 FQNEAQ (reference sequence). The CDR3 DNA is TGTGCCAGCAGCTTAACAGGGGACAGGGTGTTCGACAATGAGCAGTACTTC. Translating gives CASSLTGDRVFDNEQYF.

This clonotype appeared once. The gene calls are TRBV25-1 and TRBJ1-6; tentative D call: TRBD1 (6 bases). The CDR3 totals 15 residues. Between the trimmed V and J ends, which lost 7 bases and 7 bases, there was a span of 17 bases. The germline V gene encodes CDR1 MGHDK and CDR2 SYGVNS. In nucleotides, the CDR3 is TGTGCCAGCACCCCTACAGGGAGTTTGAATTCACCCCTCCACTTT. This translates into CASTPTGSLNSPLHF.

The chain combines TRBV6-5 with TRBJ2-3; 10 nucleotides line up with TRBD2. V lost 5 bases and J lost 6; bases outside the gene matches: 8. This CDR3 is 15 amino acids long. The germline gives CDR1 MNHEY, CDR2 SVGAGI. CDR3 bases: TGTGCCAGCAGTGAGAGCGGGGGGGAAACGGATACGCAGTATTTT. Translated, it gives CASSESGGETDTQYF.

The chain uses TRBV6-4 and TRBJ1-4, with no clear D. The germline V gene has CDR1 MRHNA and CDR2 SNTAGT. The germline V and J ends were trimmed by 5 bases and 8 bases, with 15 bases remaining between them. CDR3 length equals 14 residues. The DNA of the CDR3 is TGTGCCAGCAGTCCGGACTGGAGTGGCGAAAAACTGTTTTTT. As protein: CASSPDWSGEKLFF.

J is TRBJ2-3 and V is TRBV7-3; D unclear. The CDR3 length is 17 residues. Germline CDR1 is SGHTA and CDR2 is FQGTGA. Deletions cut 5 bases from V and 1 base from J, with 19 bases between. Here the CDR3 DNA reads TGTGCCAGCAGCCCCAATTGGGCTAGGGAAGGCACAGATACGCAGTATTTT. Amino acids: CASSPNWAREGTDTQYF.

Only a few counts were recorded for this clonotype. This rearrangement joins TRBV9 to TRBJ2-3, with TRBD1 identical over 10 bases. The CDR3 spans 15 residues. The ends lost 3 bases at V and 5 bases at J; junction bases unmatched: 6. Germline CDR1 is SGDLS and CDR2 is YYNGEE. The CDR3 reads CASSGGQGVLDTQYF. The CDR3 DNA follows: TGTGCCAGCAGCGGAGGACAGGGGGTTTTAGATACGCAGTATTTT.

The CDR3 reads CASSLERGFIGAYEQYF. The CDR3 coding sequence is TGTGCCAGCAGCTTAGAACGGGGGTTTATCGGGGCCTACGAGCAGTACTTC. V and J are TRBV7-2 and TRBJ2-7; D may be TRBD2 (6 bases). Per germline, CDR1 SGHTA and CDR2 FQGNSA. Trimming removed 1 base from V and 2 bases from J, with 18 bases in between. The CDR3 runs to 17 residues.

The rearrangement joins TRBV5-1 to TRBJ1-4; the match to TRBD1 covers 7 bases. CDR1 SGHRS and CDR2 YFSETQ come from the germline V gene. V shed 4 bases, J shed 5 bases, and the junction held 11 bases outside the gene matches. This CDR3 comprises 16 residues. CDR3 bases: TGCGCCAGCAGCGAACAACCAGGGGGGGTCAATGAAAAACTGTTTTTT. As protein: CASSEQPGGVNEKLFF. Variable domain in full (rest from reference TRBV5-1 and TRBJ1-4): KAGVTQTPRYLIKTRGQQVTLSCSPISGHRSVSWYQQTPGQGLQFLFEYFSETQRNKGNFPGRFSGRQFSNSRSEMNVSTLELGDSALYLCASSEQPGGVNEKLFFGSGTQLSVL.

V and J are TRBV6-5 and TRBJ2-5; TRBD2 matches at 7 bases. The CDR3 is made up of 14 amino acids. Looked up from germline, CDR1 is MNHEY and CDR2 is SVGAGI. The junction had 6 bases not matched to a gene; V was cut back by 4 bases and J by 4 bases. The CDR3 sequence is CASSSLSSGETQYF. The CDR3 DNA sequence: TGTGCCAGCAGTTCTCTTTCTAGCGGAGAGACCCAGTACTTC.

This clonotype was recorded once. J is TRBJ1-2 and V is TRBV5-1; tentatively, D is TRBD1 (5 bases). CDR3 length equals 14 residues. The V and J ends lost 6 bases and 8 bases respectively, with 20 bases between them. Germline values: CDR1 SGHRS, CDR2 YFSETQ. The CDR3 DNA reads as TGCGCCAGCACTCAGGGAGGGCCAGGGTCCGGCTACACCTTC. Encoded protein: CASTQGGPGSGYTF.